This T cell receptor (beta chain) was sequenced in a study of T cell responses to AZD1222 COVID-19 vaccine. On this clone: The target antigen is unknown.

J was trimmed by 6 bases and V by 5 bases; bases with no gene match: 10. This CDR3 contains 14 residues. Germline V CDR1 and CDR2: SGHTA, FQGNSA. The study's findings and limits: Spike-specific TCRs gained breadth and depth after people received two AZD1222 doses. Seropositive status at baseline applied to only five or six AZD1222 recipients. Targeting of unmutated variant regions was reportedly seen in nearly half of spike-specific TCRs. There were repertoire samples only from the period after the peak T cell response.

The protocol was immunoSEQ multiplex PCR, while the TCRdb copy is restricted to in-frame clones and leaves out a portion. The data show roughly 100,000 clones, with over 80% seen just once and around 5% held by the top ten. The chain couples TRBV7-2 to TRBJ2-7; TRBD1 matches 7 bases. This specimen was peripheral blood, taken on day 0 of AZD1222 vaccination. This TCR derives from an adult in good health. The CDR3 region has the DNA TGTGCCAGCAGCCCTCGGACAGGCCCCCTCGAGCAGTACTTC. Its protein is CASSPRTGPLEQYF.